The 14 T cell receptor beta chains listed next were all sequenced from one sample in a study of blood T cells in healthy people across ages. A J-beta primer mix and a sample-barcoded 5' primer were used in a second PCR of roughly 7 to 12 cycles. TCRdb re-called the 5' RACE reads with MiXCR, one entry per CDR3 protein. The sample has 550,000 to 650,000 distinct CDR3 sequences, about 30% seen once. The specimen sequenced was blood. The receptors shown here come from an elderly woman in good health.

This clonotype has ten or more counts. This chain links TRBV2 with TRBJ2-3; no firm D call. This CDR3 has 12 residues. Germline V gene data show CDR1 as SNHLY and CDR2 as FYNNEI. V dropped 7 bases and J dropped 4 bases, with 9 bases sitting between them. The DNA for the CDR3 is TGTGCCAGCACCTCGCAGGCAGATACGCAGTATTTT. This translates into CASTSQADTQYF.

This clonotype was seen repeatedly, ten times or more. This chain joins TRBV14 and TRBJ2-7; D is unclear. Germline values: CDR1 SGHDN, CDR2 FVKESK. V was trimmed by 1 base and J by 3 bases, leaving 10 bases between them. The CDR3 spans 14 residues. The CDR3, as DNA: TGTGCCAGCAGCCAAGTAGCAGGAGTCTACGAGCAGTACTTC. It encodes CASSQVAGVYEQYF.

This clonotype was detected ten times or more. The genes are TRBV6-2 or TRBV6-3 and TRBJ2-7; D gene uncertain. Germline lookup yields CDR1 MNHEY and CDR2 SVGEGT. V lost 2 bases and J 7 bases, leaving 12 bases between the germline ends. The CDR3 is made up of 13 amino acids. The CDR3 loop reads CASSYANSEEQYF. Here the CDR3 DNA reads TGTGCCAGCAGTTACGCGAACTCTGAGGAGCAGTACTTC.

The chain carries TRBV6-6 and TRBJ2-2; D ambiguous. V was shortened by 10 bases and J by 3 bases, with 21 bases between the two germline ends. The V gene's germline CDR1 is MNHNY and CDR2 SVGAGI (reference sequence). This CDR3 region has 16 residues. As DNA, the CDR3 is TGTGCCAACAGACCCCCCCGGCAGGTTGACACCGGGGAGCTGTTTTTT. This codes for CANRPPRQVDTGELFF.

At least ten counts were recorded for this clonotype. V and J are TRBV20-1 and TRBJ2-3; a possible D gene is TRBD1 (6 bases). The CDR3 runs 13 residues. Germline assignment: CDR1 DFQATT and CDR2 SNEGSKA (reference sequence). V lost 6 bases and J 4 bases, leaving 14 bases between the germline ends. CDR3 in amino acids: CSALLGTPDTQYF. The DNA of the CDR3 is TGCAGTGCACTTCTAGGGACACCAGATACGCAGTATTTT.

A remark on this clonotype: Compared with germline, one end of the junction differs, possibly owing to a read error. This chain connects TRBV5-5 to TRBJ2-1; 7 bases line up with TRBD1. Judging by the DNA end, TRBJ2-7 fits better; the J call may be wrong. This CDR3 has 15 amino acids. Germline V gene sequence: CDR1 SGHKS, CDR2 YYEKEE (reference sequence). The CDR3 is CASSLTGTAYNEQYF. The CDR3 DNA reads TGTGCCAGTAGCTTGACTGGGACAGCCTACAATGAGCAGTACTTC.

With regard to this clonotype: This clone may be a read error of a much larger clone one base away. The chain uses TRBV3-1 and TRBJ1-2, with a possible D match to TRBD1 (5 bases). The CDR3 runs to 15 residues. Germline V lookup: CDR1 LGHDT, CDR2 YNNKEL (reference sequence). V was shortened by 0 bases and J by 6 bases, with 14 bases between the two germline ends. CDR3 protein: CASSQDFGGSNGYTF. The CDR3 DNA follows: TGTGCCAGCAGCCAAGATTTCGGGGGAAGCAATGGCTACACCTTC. Filled out from reference TRBV3-1 and TRBJ1-2, the complete variable domain reads DTAVSQTPKYLVTQMGNDKSIKCEQNLGHDTMYWYKQDSKKFLKIMFSYNNKELIINETVPNRFSPKSPDKAHLNLHINSLELGDSAVYFCASSQDFGGSNGYTFGSGTRLTVV.

The CDR3 DNA follows: TGTGCCAGCAGCTTGGGGGGCTTTCAGCTAGATACGCAGTATTTT. Its protein product is CASSLGGFQLDTQYF. The chain employs TRBV5-6 and TRBJ2-3; D may be TRBD1 (5 bases). V gave up 0 bases and J gave up 5 bases, with 13 bases separating them. The V gene's germline CDR1 is SGHDT and CDR2 YYEEEE. The CDR3 totals 15 residues.

The V call is TRBV4-2, the J call TRBJ1-4; TRBD1 is a possible D gene (6 bases). The V gene's germline CDR1 is LGHNA and CDR2 YNFKEQ. This CDR3 region has 19 residues. Between the trimmed V and J ends, which lost 2 bases and 1 base, there was a span of 20 bases. CDR3 in amino acids: CASSQFFGGQGGTNEKLFF. The DNA for the CDR3 is TGTGCCAGCAGCCAATTTTTTGGGGGGCAAGGTGGAACTAATGAAAAACTGTTTTTT.

The CDR3 nucleotides read TGCGCCAGCAGCTTTAACCTAGAGAAGGGGGAGATAACTAACTATGGCTACACCTTC. This translates into CASSFNLEKGEITNYGYTF. J is TRBJ1-2 and V is TRBV5-1; D may be TRBD1 (6 bases). Per the germline V gene, CDR1 is SGHRS and CDR2 is YFSETQ. V lost 2 bases to trimming and J lost 0 bases, with 23 bases between them. The CDR3 is 19 amino acids.

Remarks on this clonotype: A read error may account for a junction end that differs from germline. V usage is TRBV19 and J usage is TRBJ2-6; the D gene is possibly TRBD2 (6 bases). Germline V CDR1 and CDR2: LNHDA, SQIVND (reference sequence). CDR3 length equals 15 residues. The CDR3 DNA is TGTGCCAGTCGGGACTCGAGCTCTGGGGCCAACGTCCCGACTTTC. Protein: CASRDSSSGANVPTF.

The chain has TRBV20-1 and TRBJ2-7; D is perhaps TRBD1 or TRBD2 (5 bases each). The V gene lost 5 bases and the J gene lost 0 bases, with 17 bases spanning the gap. Germline V gene lookup returns CDR1 DFQATT and CDR2 SNEGSKA (reference sequence). This CDR3 spans 15 amino acids. In DNA form, the CDR3 reads TGCAGTGCTGCCGAGGGGATGGGGATCTCCTACGAGCAGTACTTC. This translates into CSAAEGMGISYEQYF.

The V and J genes are TRBV18 and TRBJ1-2; 8 nucleotides agree with TRBD1. The CDR3 is 14 residues long. The trim removed 4 bases at V and 5 bases at J, leaving 6 bases unmatched. Germline V CDR1 and CDR2: KGHSH, LQKENI. The DNA of the CDR3 is TGTGCCAGCTCACTTCACGACAGGGGATATGGCTACACCTTC. It translates to CASSLHDRGYGYTF.

The genes are TRBV7-3 and TRBJ2-5; tentatively, D is TRBD2 (6 bases). The CDR3 is 15 amino acids. V lost 2 bases and J lost 11, with 21 bases in between. The germline V gene encodes CDR1 SGHTA and CDR2 FQGTGA. DNA of the CDR3: TGTGCCAGCAGCTTATTAGGGACTTCCTACAATGAGCAGTACTTC. This codes for CASSLLGTSYNEQYF. Full variable domain (missing parts from reference TRBV7-3 and TRBJ2-5): GAGVSQTPSNKVTEKGKYVELRCDPISGHTALYWYRQSLGQGPEFLIYFQGTGAADDSGLPNDRFFAVRPEGSVSTLKIQRTERGDSAVYLCASSLLGTSYNEQYFGPGTRLLVL.